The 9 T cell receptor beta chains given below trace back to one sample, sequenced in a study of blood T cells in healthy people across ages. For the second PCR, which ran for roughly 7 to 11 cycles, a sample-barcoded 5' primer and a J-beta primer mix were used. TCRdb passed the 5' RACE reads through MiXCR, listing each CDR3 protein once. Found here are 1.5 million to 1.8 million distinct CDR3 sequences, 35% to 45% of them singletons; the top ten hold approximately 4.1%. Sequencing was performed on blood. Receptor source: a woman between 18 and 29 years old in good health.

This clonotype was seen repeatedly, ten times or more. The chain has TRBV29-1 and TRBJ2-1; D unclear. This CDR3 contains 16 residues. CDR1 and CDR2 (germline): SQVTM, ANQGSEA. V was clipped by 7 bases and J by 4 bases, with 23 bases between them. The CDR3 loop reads CSAQVGHGYSYNEQFF. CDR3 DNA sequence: TGCAGCGCCCAAGTGGGTCACGGATATTCTTACAATGAGCAGTTCTTC.

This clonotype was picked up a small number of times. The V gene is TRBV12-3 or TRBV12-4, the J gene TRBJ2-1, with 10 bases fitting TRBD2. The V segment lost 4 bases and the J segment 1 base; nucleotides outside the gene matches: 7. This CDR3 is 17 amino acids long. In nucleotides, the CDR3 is TGTGCCAGCAGTTCCGTACTAGCGGGGTCTTCCTACAATGAGCAGTTCTTC. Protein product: CASSSVLAGSSYNEQFF.

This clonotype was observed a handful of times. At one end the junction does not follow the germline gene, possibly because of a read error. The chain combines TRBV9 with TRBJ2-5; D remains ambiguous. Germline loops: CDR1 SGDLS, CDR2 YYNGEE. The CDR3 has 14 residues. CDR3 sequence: CANSVDRTQETQYF. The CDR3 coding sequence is TGTGCCAACAGCGTAGATAGAACTCAAGAGACCCAGTACTTC.

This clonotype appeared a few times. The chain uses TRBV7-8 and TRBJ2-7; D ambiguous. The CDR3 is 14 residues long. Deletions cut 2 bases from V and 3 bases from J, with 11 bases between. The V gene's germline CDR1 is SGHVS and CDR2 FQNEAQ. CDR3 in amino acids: CASSLRAGYYEQYF. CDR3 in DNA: TGTGCCAGCAGCTTACGAGCTGGATACTACGAGCAGTACTTC.

CDR3 in amino acids: CASSYWTGGSYNEQFF. The CDR3 DNA is TGTGCCAGCAGTTACTGGACAGGGGGCTCCTACAATGAGCAGTTCTTC. The chain links TRBV6-2 or TRBV6-3 to TRBJ2-1; 10 bases fit TRBD1. CDR1 is MNHEY, CDR2 SVGEGT, per germline. J lost 0 bases, V lost 1 base, and 0 bases had no gene match. This CDR3 is 16 amino acids long.

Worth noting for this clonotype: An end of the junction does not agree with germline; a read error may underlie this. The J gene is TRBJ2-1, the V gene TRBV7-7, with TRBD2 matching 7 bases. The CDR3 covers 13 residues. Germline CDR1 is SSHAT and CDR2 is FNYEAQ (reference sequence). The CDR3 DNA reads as TGTGCTAGCAGCTTAGAGCGGGGTGGTGAGCAGTTCTTC. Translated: CASSLERGGEQFF.

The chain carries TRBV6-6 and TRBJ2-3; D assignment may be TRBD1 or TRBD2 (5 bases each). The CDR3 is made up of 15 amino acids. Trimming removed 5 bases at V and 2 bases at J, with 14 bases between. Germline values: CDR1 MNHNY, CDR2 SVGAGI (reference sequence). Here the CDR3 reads CASSPSGQITDTQYF. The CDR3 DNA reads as TGTGCCAGCAGTCCCTCGGGGCAGATCACAGATACGCAGTATTTT.

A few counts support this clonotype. The CDR3, as DNA: TGTGCCAGCAGTGAAGCTTGGGGCAGGAGTAACTATGGCTACACCTTC. It specifies CASSEAWGRSNYGYTF. V gene TRBV2 combines with J gene TRBJ1-2; TRBD1 is a possible D gene (5 bases). V was trimmed by 0 bases and J by 1 base, leaving 12 bases between them. CDR3 length: 16 residues. Germline-derived CDR1 and CDR2 are SNHLY and FYNNEI.

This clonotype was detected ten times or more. CDR3 in amino acids: CSVERPLNTEAFF. Here the CDR3 DNA reads TGCAGCGTTGAACGGCCGCTGAACACTGAAGCTTTCTTT. The chain carries TRBV29-1 and TRBJ1-1; D remains ambiguous. With 2 bases removed from V and 0 bases from J, the gap between germline ends came to 7 bases. The CDR3 runs to 13 residues. CDR1 and CDR2 from the germline V gene are SQVTM and ANQGSEA. The variable domain in full, with the rest retrieved from reference TRBV29-1 and TRBJ1-1, is SAVISQKPSRDICQRGTSLTIQCQVDSQVTMMFWYRQQPGQSLTLIATANQGSEATYESGFVIDKFPISRPNLTFSTLTVSNMSPEDSSIYLCSVERPLNTEAFFGQGTRLTVV.